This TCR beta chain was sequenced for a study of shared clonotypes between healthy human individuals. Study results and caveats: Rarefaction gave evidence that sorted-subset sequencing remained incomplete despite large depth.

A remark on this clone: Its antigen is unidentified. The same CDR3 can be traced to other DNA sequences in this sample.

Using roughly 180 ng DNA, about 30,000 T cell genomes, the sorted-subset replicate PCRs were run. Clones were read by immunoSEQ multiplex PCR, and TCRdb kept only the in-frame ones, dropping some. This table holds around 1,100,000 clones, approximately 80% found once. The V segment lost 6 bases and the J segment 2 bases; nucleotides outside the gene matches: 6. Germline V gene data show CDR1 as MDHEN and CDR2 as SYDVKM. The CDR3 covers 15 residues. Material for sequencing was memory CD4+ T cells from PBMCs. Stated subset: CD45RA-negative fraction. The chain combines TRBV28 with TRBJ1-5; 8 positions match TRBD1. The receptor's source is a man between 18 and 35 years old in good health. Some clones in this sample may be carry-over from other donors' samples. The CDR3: CASSSPGGGNQPQHF. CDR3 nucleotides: TGTGCCAGCAGCAGCCCAGGGGGCGGCAATCAGCCCCAGCATTTT.